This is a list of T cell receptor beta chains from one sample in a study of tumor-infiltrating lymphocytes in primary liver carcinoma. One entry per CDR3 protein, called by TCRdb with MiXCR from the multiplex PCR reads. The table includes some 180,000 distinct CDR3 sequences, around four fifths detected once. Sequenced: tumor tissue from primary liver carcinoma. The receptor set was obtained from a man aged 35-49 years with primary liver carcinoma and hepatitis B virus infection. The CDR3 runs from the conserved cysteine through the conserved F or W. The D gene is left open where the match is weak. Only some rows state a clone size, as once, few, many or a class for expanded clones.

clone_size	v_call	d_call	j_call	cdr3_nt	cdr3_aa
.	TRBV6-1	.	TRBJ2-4	TGCGCCAGCAGGTACAGGTTAGCCAAAAACATTCAGTACTTC	CASRYRLAKNIQYF
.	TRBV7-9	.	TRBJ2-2	TGTGCCAGCAGCTATGCGCAAAGGGCCTCTATCGGGGAACTGTTTTTT	CASSYAQRASIGELFF
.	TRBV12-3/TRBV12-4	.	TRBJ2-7	TGTGCCAGCAGCAAATCCTATGAGCAGTACTTC	CASSKSYEQYF
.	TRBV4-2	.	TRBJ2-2	TGCGCCAGCAGCCAAACCACTAGTGGACATACGAACACCGTGGAGTTGTTTTTT	CASSQTTSGHTNTVELFF
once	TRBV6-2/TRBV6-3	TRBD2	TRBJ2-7	TGTGCCAGCAGAGGTAGCGGGAACTACGAGCACTTCTTC	CASRGSGNYEHFF
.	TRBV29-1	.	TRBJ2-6	TGTAGCGTTTTCCGGGACACAGACTCTGGTGACAACGTCCTGACTTTC	CSVFRDTDSGDNVLTF
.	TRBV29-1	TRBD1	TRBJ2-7	TGTAGCGTTGAAGAAATGACAGGGCCCACTGGACGACAGTACTTC	CSVEEMTGPTGRQYF
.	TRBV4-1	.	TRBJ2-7	TGCGCCAGCAGCCTATACAGGACCTCATACGAGCAGTACTTC	CASSLYRTSYEQYF
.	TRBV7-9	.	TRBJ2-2	TGTGCCAGCAGCGCTGGGACAAGGATGGCAGGGGAGCTGTTTTTT	CASSAGTRMAGELFF
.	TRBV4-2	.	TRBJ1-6	TGTGCCAGCAGCCAAGGTGGGAGGTCCTATAATTCAGCCCTCCACTTT	CASSQGGRSYNSALHF
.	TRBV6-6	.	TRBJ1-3	TGTGCTAGCAGTAATGAGAGCACCATATATTTT	CASSNESTIYF
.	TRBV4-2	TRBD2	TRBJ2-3	TGTGCCAGCAGTCAAGTTTTGGGGACTAGGGGCGGTACGCAGTATTTT	CASSQVLGTRGGTQYF
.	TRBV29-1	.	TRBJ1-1	TGCAGCGCTGGGACATGCGGTGACACTGAAGCTTTCTTT	CSAGTCGDTEAFF
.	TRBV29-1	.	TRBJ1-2	TGCAGCGTCGGAGGCAGGGAAGACTATGGCTACACGTTC	CSVGGREDYGYTF
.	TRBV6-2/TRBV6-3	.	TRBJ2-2	TGTGCCAGTAGTTGGGCAGCCTCGAAGACCGGGGAGCTGTTTTTT	CASSWAASKTGELFF
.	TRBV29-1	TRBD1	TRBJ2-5	TGCAGCGTTGCAGACAGGACAGGGGGCTTGGAGACCCAGTACTTC	CSVADRTGGLETQYF
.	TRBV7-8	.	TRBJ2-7	TGTGCCAGCAGCCACCGACAGGACATCTCCTACGGGCAGTACTTC	CASSHRQDISYGQYF
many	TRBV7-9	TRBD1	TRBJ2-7	TGTGCCAGCAGCCGTACGACAGGGGACGAGCAGTACTTC	CASSRTTGDEQYF
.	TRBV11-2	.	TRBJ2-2	TGTGCCAGCATCATCGCCGCTACAAGGACGGTGGGGACCGGGGAGCTGTTATTT	CASIIAATRTVGTGELLF
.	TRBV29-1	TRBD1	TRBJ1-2	TGTAGCTTCGGATCAGGGGGCGCCTATGGCTACACCTTC	CSFGSGGAYGYTF
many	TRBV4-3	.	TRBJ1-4	TGCGCCAGCAGCCAAGAAATCGGGACAGAAAAACTGTTTTTT	CASSQEIGTEKLFF
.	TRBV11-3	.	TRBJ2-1	TGTGCCAGCAGCTTAGGTATAGTAGGAGGGCGAAGTGGGCAGTTCTTC	CASSLGIVGGRSGQFF
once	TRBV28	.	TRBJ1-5	TGTGTCAGCAAAGCTCCCAGGGGGCCCCAGCATTTT	CVSKAPRGPQHF
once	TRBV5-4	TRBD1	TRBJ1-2	TGTGCCAGCAGGGGGACAGGGGGGCTCGACTATGGCTGTACCTTC	CASRGTGGLDYGCTF
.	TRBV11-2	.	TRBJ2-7	TGTGCCAGCAGCTTACCATGGGCAGGAGAAAACGAGCAGTACTTC	CASSLPWAGENEQYF
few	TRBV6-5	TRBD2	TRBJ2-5	TGTGCCAGCAGCTTCCATAGCGGGAGTGGAGAGACCCAGTACTTC	CASSFHSGSGETQYF
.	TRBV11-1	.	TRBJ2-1	TGTGCCAGCAGCCCTGATGGTCCGAATGGGCGGTTCTTC	CASSPDGPNGRFF
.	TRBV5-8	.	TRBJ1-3	TGTGCCTTCAGCTTGAGGGGAATCGGAAACACCATATATTTT	CAFSLRGIGNTIYF
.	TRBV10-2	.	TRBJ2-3	TGCGCCAGGAGTGAGACCTTTTATATGCAGTATTTT	CARSETFYMQYF
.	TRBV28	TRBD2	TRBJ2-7	TGTGCCAGCAGTTCCCGTACTAGCGGTATCGGAAAGCAGTACTTC	CASSSRTSGIGKQYF
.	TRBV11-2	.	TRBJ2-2	TGTGCCAGCAGTCAATGTGTGGCCGGGGAGCTATTTTTT	CASSQCVAGELFF
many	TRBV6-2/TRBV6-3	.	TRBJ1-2	TGTGCCAGTGGTCCGAGCGGAACCTTTACATTCTATGGCTACACCTTC	CASGPSGTFTFYGYTF